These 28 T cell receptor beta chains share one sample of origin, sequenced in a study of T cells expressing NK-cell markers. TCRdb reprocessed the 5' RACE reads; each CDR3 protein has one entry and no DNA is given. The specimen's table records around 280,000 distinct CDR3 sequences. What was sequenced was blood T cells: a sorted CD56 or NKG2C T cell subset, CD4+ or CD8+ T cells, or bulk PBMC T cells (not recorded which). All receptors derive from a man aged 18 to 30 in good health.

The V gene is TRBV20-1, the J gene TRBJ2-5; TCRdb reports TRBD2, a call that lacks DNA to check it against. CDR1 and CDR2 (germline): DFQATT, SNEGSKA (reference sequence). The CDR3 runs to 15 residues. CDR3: CSAHLAGPVQETQYF.

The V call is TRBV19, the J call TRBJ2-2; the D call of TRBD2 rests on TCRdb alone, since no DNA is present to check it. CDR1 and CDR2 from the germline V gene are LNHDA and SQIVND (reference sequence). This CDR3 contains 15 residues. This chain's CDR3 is CASSNPGLISGELFF. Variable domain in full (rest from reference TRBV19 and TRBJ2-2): DGGITQSPKYLFRKEGQNVTLSCEQNLNHDAMYWYRQDPGQGLRLIYYSQIVNDFQKGDIAEGYSVSREKKESFPLTVTSAQKNPTAFYLCASSNPGLISGELFFGEGSRLTVL.

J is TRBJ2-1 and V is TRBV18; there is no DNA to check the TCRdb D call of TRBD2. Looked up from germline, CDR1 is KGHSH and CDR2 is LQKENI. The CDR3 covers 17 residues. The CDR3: CASSPLSGGPGNDEQFF.

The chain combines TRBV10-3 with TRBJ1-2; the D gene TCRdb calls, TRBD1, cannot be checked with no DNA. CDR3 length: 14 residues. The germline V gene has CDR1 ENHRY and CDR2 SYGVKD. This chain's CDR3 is CAISPGQTIYGYTF.

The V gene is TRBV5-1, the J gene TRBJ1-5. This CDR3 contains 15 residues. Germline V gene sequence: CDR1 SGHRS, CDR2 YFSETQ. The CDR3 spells CASSPGEGSVQPQHF.

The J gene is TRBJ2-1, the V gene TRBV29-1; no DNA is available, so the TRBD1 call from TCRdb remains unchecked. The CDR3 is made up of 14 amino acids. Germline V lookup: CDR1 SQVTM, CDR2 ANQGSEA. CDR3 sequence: CSVEEIRDGNEQFF.

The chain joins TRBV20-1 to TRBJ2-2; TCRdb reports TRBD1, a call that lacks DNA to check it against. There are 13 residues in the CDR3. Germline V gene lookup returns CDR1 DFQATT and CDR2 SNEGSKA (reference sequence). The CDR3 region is CSGVQGVTGELFF.

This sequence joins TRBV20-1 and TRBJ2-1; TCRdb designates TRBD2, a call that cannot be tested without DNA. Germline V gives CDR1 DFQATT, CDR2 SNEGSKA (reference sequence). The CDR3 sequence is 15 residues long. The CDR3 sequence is CSAPQAGGKYNEQFF.

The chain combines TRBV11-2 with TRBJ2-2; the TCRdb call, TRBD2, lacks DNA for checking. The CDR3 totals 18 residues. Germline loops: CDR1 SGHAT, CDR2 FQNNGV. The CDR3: CASSLGTSGWASTGELFF.

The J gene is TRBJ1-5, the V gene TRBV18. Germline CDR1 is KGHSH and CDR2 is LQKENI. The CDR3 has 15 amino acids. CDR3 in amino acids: CASSPEGISNQPQHF.

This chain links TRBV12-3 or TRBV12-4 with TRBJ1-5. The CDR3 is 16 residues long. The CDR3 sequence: CASSLAVMGSNQPQHF.

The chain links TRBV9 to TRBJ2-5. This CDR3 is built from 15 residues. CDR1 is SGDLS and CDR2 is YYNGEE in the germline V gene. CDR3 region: CASSVGLGSQETQYF.

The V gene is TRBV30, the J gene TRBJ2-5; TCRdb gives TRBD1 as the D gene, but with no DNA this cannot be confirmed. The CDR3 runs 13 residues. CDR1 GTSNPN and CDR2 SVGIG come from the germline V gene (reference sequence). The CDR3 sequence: CAWSSNRGKTQYF.

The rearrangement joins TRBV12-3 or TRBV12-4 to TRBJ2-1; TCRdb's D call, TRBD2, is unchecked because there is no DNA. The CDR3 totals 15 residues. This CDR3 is CASSLGLAGAKIKFF.

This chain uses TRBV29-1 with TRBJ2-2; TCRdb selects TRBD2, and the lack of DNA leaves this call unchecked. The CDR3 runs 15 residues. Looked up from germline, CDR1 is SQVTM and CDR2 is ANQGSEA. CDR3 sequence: CSVERTSGAGGELFF.

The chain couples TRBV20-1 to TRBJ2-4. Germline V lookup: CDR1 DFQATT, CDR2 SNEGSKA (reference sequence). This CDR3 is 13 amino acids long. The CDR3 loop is CSASNFPKNIQYF.

The CDR3 loop is CSARKGVPSSYEQYF. This chain links TRBV20-1 with TRBJ2-7; the D gene TCRdb calls, TRBD1, cannot be checked with no DNA. The CDR3 loop spans 15 amino acids. Germline CDR1 is DFQATT and CDR2 is SNEGSKA (reference sequence).

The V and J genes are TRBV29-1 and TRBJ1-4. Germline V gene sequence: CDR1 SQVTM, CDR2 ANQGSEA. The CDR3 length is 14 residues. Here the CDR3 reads CSVGGKSTNEKLFF.

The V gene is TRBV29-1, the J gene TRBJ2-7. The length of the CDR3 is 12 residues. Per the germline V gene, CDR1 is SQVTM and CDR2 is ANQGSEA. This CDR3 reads CSAYGDSAEQYF.

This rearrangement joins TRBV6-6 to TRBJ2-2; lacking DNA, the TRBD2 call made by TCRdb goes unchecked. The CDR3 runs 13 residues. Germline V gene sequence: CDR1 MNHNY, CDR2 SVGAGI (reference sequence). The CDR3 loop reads CASVSGVSGELFF.

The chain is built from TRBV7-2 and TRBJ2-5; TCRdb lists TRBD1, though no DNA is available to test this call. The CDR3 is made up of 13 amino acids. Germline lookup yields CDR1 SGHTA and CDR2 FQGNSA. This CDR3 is CASSRGKGETQYF.

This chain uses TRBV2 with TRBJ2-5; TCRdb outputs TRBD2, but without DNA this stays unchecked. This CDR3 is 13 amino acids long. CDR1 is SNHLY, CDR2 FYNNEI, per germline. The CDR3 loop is CASSGGLAETQYF.

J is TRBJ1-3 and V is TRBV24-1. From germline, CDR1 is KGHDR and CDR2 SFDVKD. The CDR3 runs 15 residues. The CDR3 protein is CATHRSGTPGNTIYF.

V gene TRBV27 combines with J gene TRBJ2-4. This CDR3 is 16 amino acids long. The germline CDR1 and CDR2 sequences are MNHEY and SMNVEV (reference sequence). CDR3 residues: CASSLYGDGAKNIQYF.

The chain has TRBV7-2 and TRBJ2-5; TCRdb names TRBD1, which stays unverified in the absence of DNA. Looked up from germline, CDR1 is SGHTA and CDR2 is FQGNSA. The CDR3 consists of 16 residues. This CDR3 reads CASSLWGAGPQETQYF.

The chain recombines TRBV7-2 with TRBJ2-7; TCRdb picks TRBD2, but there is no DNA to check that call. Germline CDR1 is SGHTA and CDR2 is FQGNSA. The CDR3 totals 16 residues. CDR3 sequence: CASSLASGRESYEQYF.

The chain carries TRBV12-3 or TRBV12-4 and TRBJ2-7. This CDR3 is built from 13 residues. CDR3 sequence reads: CASSFGSSYEQYF.

The CDR3 protein is CASSGISNEQFF. This chain uses TRBV6-1 with TRBJ2-1; checking the TCRdb D call of TRBD1 is not possible without DNA. CDR1 and CDR2 from the germline V gene are MNHNS and SASEGT. This CDR3 is built from 12 residues.